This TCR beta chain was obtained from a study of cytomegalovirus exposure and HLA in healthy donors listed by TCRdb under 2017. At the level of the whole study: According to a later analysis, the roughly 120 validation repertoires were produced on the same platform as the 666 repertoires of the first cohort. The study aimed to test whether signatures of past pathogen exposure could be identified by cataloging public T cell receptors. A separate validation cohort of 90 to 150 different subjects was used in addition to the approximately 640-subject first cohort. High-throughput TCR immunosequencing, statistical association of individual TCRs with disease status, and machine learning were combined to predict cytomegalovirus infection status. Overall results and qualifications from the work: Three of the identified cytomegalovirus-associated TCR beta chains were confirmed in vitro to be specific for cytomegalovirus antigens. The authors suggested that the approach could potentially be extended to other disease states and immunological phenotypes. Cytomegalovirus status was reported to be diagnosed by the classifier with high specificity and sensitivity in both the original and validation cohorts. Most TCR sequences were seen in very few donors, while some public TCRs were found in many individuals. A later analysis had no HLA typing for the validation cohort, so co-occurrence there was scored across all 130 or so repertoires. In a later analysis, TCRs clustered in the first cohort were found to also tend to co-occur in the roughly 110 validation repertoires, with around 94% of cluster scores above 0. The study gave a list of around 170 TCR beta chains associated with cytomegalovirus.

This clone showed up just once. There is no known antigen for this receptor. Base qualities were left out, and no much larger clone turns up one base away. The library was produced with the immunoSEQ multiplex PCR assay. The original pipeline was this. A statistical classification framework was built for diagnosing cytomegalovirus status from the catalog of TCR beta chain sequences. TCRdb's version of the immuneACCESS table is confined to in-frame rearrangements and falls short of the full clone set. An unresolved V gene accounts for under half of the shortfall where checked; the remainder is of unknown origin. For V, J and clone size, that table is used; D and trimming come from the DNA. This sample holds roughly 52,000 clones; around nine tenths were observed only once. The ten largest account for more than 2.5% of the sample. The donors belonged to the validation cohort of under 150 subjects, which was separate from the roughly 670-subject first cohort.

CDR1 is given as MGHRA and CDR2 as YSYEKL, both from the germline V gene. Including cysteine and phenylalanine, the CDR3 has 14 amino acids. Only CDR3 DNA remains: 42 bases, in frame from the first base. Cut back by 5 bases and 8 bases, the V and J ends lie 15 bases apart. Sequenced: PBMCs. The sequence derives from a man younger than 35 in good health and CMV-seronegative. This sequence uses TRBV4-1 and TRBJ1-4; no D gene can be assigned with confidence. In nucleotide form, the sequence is TGCGCCAGCAGCACCAGAGCTGGAGAGGAAAAACTGTTTTTT. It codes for CASSTRAGEEKLFF.